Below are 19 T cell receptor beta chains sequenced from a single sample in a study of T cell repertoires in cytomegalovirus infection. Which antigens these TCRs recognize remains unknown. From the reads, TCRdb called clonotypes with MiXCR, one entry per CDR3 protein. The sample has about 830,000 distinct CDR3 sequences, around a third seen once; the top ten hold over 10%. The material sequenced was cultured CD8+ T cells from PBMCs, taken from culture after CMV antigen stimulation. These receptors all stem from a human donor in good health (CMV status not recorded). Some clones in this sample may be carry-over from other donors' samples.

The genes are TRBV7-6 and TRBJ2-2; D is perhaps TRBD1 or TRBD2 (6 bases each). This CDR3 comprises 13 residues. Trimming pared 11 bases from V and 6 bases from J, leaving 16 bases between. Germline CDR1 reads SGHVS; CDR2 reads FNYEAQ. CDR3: CASEGGRAGELFF. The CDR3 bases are TGTGCCTCCGAAGGGGGGCGCGCCGGGGAGCTGTTTTTT.

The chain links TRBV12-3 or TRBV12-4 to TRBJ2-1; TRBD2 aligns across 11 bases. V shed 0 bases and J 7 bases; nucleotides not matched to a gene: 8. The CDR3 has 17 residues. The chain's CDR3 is CASSLAGTSGPRNEQFF. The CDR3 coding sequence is TGTGCCAGCAGTTTAGCCGGGACTAGCGGACCTAGGAATGAGCAGTTCTTC.

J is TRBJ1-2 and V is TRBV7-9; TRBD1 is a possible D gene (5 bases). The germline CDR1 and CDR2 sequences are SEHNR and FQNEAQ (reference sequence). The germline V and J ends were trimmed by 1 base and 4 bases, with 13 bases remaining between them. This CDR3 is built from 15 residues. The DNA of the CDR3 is TGTGCCAGCAGCTTAGAGGGACCGCGTTCCTATGGCTACACCTTC. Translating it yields CASSLEGPRSYGYTF.

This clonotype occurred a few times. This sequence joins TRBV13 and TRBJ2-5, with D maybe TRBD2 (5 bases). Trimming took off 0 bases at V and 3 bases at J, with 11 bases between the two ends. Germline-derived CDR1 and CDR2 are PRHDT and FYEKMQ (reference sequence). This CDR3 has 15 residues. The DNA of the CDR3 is TGTGCCAGCAGCTTAGGAGGCGGGCATGAAGAGACCCAGTACTTC. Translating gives CASSLGGGHEETQYF.

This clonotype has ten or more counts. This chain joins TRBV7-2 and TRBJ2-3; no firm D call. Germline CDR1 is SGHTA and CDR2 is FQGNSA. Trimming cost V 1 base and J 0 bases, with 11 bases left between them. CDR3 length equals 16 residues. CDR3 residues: CASSLGISRSTDTQYF. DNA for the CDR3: TGTGCCAGCAGCTTAGGAATCAGCAGGAGCACAGATACGCAGTATTTT. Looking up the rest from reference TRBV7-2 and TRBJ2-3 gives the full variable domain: GAGVSQSPSNKVTEKGKDVELRCDPISGHTALYWYRQSLGQGLEFLIYFQGNSAPDKSGLPSDRFSAERTGGSVSTLTIQRTQQEDSAVYLCASSLGISRSTDTQYFGPGTRLTVL.

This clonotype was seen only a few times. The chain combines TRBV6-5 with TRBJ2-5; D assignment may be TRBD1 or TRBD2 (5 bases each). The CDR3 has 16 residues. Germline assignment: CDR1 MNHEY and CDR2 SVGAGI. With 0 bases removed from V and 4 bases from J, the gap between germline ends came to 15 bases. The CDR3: CASSYSRGVVGETQYF. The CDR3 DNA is TGTGCCAGCAGTTACTCGCGAGGGGTTGTGGGAGAGACCCAGTACTTC.

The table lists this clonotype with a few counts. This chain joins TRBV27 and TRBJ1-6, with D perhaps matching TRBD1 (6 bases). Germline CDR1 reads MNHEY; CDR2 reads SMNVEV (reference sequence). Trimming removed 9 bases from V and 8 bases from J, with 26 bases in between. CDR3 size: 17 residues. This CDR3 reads CASCGGAPTERYSPLHF. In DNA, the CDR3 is TGTGCCAGTTGTGGGGGCGCCCCCACAGAAAGATATTCACCCCTCCACTTT.

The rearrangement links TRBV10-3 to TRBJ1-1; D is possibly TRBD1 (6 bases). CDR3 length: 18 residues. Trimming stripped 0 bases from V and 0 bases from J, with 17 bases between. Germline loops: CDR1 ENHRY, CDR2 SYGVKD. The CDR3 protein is CAISESEKGDPMNTEAFF. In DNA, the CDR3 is TGTGCCATCAGTGAGTCGGAAAAGGGGGACCCCATGAACACTGAAGCTTTCTTT.

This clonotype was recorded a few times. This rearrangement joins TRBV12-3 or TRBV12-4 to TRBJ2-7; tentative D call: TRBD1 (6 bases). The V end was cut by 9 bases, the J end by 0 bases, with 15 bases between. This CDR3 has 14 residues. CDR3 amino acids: CASWGTGSSYEQYF. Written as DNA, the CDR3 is TGTGCCAGTTGGGGTACAGGGTCCTCCTACGAGCAGTACTTC.

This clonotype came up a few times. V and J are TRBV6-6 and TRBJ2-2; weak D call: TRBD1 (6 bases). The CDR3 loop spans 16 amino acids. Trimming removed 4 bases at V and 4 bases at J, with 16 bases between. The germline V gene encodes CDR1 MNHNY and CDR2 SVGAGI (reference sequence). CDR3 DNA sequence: TGTGCCAGCAGTTCTACACAGGGACCGAGCACCGGGGAGCTGTTTTTT. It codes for CASSSTQGPSTGELFF.

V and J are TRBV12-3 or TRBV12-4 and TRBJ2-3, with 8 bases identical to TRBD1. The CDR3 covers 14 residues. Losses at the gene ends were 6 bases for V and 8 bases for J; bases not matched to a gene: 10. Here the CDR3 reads CASSPGTGGLTQYF. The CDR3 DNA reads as TGTGCCAGCAGCCCCGGGACAGGCGGCCTTACGCAGTATTTT.

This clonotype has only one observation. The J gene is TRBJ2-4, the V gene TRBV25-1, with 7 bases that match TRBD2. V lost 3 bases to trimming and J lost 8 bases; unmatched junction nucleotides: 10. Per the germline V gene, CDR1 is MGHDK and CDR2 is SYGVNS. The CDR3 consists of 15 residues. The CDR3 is CASSDPGGSGDIQYF. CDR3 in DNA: TGTGCCAGCAGTGACCCCGGGGGGAGCGGCGACATTCAGTACTTC.

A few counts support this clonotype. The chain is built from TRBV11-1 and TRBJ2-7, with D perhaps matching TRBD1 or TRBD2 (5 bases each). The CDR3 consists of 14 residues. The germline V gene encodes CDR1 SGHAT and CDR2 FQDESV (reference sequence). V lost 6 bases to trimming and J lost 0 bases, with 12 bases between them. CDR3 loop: CASSPPGSSYEQYV. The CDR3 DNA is TGTGCCAGCAGTCCCCCAGGGAGCTCCTACGAGCAGTACGTC.

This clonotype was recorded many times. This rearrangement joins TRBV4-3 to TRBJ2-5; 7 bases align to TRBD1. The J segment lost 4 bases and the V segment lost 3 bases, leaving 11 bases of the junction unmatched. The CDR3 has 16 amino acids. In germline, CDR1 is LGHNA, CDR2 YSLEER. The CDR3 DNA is TGCGCCAGCAGCCACGAATGGCGGGCAGGGGGAGAGACCCAGTACTTC. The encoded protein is CASSHEWRAGGETQYF.

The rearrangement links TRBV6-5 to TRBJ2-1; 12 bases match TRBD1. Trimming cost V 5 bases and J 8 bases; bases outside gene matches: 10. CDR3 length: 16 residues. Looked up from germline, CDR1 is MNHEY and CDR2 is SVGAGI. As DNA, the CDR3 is TGTGCCAGCAGTAAGACCCGGGACAGGGGGCATGATGAGCAGTTCTTC. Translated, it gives CASSKTRDRGHDEQFF.

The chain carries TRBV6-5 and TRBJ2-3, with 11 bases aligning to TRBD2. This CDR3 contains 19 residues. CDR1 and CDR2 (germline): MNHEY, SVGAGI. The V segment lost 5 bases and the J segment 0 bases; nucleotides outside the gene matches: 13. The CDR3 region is CASSNHQWTSGSSTDTQYF. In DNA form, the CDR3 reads TGTGCCAGCAGTAACCACCAATGGACTAGCGGGTCAAGCACAGATACGCAGTATTTT.

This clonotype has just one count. The CDR3 loop reads CASSLELADPRETQYF. The CDR3 nucleotides read TGTGCCAGTAGTCTGGAACTAGCGGACCCTAGGGAGACCCAGTACTTC. This chain connects TRBV19 to TRBJ2-5; 8 nucleotides match TRBD2. V shed 5 bases, J shed 5 bases, and the junction held 13 bases outside the gene matches. The germline CDR1 and CDR2 sequences are LNHDA and SQIVND (reference sequence). CDR3 size: 16 residues.

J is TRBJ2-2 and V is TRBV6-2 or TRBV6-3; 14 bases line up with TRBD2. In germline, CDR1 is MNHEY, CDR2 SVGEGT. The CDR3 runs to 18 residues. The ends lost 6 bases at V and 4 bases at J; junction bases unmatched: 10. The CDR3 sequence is CASSFPRTSGGPTGELFF. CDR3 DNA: TGTGCCAGCAGCTTTCCCCGGACTAGCGGGGGGCCCACCGGGGAGCTGTTTTTT.

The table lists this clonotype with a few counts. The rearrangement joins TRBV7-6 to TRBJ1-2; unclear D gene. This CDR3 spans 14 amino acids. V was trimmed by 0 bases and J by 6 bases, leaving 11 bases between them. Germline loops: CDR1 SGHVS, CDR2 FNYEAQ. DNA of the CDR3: TGTGCCAGCAGCTTAGCGGAGGCAAGGGATGGCTACACCTTC. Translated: CASSLAEARDGYTF.